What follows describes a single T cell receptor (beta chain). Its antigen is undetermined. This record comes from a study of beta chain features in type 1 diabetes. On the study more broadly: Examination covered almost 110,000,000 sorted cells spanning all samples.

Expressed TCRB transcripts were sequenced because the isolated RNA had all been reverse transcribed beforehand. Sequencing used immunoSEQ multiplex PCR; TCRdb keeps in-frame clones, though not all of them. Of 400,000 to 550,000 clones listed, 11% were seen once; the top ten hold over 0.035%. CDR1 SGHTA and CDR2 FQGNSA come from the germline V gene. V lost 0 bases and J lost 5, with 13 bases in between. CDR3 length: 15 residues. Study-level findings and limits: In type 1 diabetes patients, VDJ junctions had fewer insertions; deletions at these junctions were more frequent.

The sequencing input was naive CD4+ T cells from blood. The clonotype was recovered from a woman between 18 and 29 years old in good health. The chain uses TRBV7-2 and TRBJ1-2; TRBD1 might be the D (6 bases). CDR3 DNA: TGTGCCAGCAGCTTAGCCGGCGGCAGGGGATATGGCTACACCTTC. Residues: CASSLAGGRGYGYTF.